A single sample is the source of the 32 T cell receptor beta chains below, sequenced in a study of blood T cell repertoires in COVID-19. This table comes from immunoSEQ multiplex PCR, and its TCRdb copy is limited to in-frame clones, with some not included. Here the sample spans roughly 280,000 clones, 75% to 95% being singletons. The sequenced material came from PBMCs or T cells enriched from blood (not recorded which). These receptors all come from a man aged 35-49 years who had been exposed to COVID-19.

V and J are TRBV5-6 and TRBJ1-1; TRBD1 aligns across 7 bases. CDR3 length: 18 amino acids. The J segment lost 3 bases and the V segment lost 0 bases, leaving 14 bases of the junction unmatched. Germline-derived CDR1 and CDR2 are SGHDT and YYEEEE. CDR3 nucleotides: TGTGCCAGCAGCTTGGCGGGAGGGGGCTCGGTAGGAGACACTGAAGCTTTCTTT. Translated, it gives CASSLAGGGSVGDTEAFF. Full variable domain (missing parts from reference TRBV5-6 and TRBJ1-1): DAGVTQSPTHLIKTRGQQVTLRCSPKSGHDTVSWYQQALGQGPQFIFQYYEEEERQRGNFPDRFSGHQFPNYSSELNVNALLLGDSALYLCASSLAGGGSVGDTEAFFGQGTRLTVV.

The chain carries TRBV28 and TRBJ2-5; no definite D call. V dropped 6 bases and J dropped 1 base, with 9 bases sitting between them. This CDR3 region has 13 residues. Germline V gene lookup returns CDR1 MDHEN and CDR2 SYDVKM. The CDR3 protein is CASSETTQETQYF. The CDR3 DNA follows: TGTGCCAGCAGCGAAACAACCCAAGAGACCCAGTACTTC.

The gene calls are TRBV27 and TRBJ2-2, with 13 nucleotides matching TRBD2. The CDR3 sequence is 18 residues long. Germline V gene sequence: CDR1 MNHEY, CDR2 SMNVEV (reference sequence). Trimming cost V 5 bases and J 6 bases; bases outside gene matches: 12. CDR3 sequence: CASSPGSGLAGTAGELFF. The CDR3 DNA is TGTGCCAGCAGTCCCGGTTCGGGACTAGCGGGGACGGCCGGGGAGCTGTTTTTT.

This clone was detected ten times or more. The chain uses TRBV5-1 and TRBJ2-3, with D tentatively TRBD1 (6 bases). CDR3 length: 16 residues. Germline CDR1 is SGHRS and CDR2 is YFSETQ. Trimming removed 3 bases from V and 4 bases from J, with 18 bases in between. The CDR3 nucleotides are TGCGCCAGCAGCTCAGAACAGGGTGTGAGATCAGATACGCAGTATTTT. The encoded protein is CASSSEQGVRSDTQYF. The full variable domain, its missing parts supplied by reference TRBV5-1 and TRBJ2-3, is KAGVTQTPRYLIKTRGQQVTLSCSPISGHRSVSWYQQTPGQGLQFLFEYFSETQRNKGNFPGRFSGRQFSNSRSEMNVSTLELGDSALYLCASSSEQGVRSDTQYFGPGTRLTVL.

The genes are TRBV20-1 and TRBJ2-1, with D hard to call. CDR3 length: 10 amino acids. Germline CDR1 DFQATT, CDR2 SNEGSKA (reference sequence). The germline V and J ends were trimmed by 8 bases and 4 bases, with 6 bases remaining between them. The chain's CDR3 is CSSSYNEQFF. The CDR3 DNA is TGCAGTTCCTCTTACAATGAGCAGTTCTTC.

The chain recombines TRBV6-6 with TRBJ1-1; D is possibly TRBD1 (6 bases). The germline gives CDR1 MNHNY, CDR2 SVGAGI (reference sequence). V gave up 2 bases and J gave up 4 bases, with 14 bases separating them. The CDR3 loop spans 15 amino acids. This CDR3 is CASSYRDTGSTEAFF. Written as DNA, the CDR3 is TGTGCCAGCAGTTACAGGGACACAGGGTCCACTGAAGCTTTCTTT.

This clone was observed a handful of times. The V call is TRBV23-1, the J call TRBJ1-4, with 11 nucleotides matching TRBD1. TRBV23-1 is treated as an ORF (open reading frame) with a function not yet certain. This CDR3 comprises 20 residues. V lost 7 bases and J lost 0; bases outside the gene matches: 16. CDR3 nucleotide sequence: TGCGCCAGCACCGAGGCTTTACCCGGACAGGGGGCGTCAACTAATGAAAAACTGTTTTTT. It encodes CASTEALPGQGASTNEKLFF.

The CDR3 reads CASRGQGIRNSPLHF. CDR3 bases: TGTGCCAGCAGGGGACAGGGGATACGGAATTCACCCCTCCACTTT. This chain connects TRBV2 to TRBJ1-6; 10 bases align to TRBD1. V gave up 6 bases and J gave up 7 bases; unmatched junction bases: 6. Per germline, CDR1 SNHLY and CDR2 FYNNEI. CDR3 length: 15 residues.

The V gene is TRBV6-1, the J gene TRBJ2-1; 8 nucleotides match TRBD2. J gave up 2 bases and V 4 bases, and 7 bases lay outside the gene matches. Germline values: CDR1 MNHNS, CDR2 SASEGT. The CDR3 length is 16 residues. CDR3 loop: CASSVFSGIPYNEQFF. The CDR3, as DNA: TGTGCCAGCAGTGTTTTTAGCGGGATCCCCTACAATGAGCAGTTCTTC.

This clone has just a few counts. V and J are TRBV12-5 and TRBJ2-1; TRBD2 matches 10 bases. The V gene end was trimmed by 7 bases and the J gene end by 4 bases; junction bases not matched to a gene: 7. The CDR3 runs to 15 residues. Germline loops: CDR1 LGHNT, CDR2 FRNRAP. The CDR3 DNA reads as TGTGCTAGTGTTACAGGGACTAGCGCTTACAATGAGCAGTTCTTC. Its protein product is CASVTGTSAYNEQFF.

This sequence joins TRBV4-1 and TRBJ1-2, with 8 bases matching TRBD1. CDR1 and CDR2 (germline): MGHRA, YSYEKL. The CDR3 contains 15 residues. After removal of 1 base from V and 4 bases from J, the junction contained 5 bases not matched to a gene. CDR3 in amino acids: CASSQAKTGAYGYTF. The CDR3 DNA reads TGCGCCAGCAGCCAAGCCAAGACAGGGGCCTATGGCTACACCTTC.

The V gene is TRBV10-3, the J gene TRBJ2-1, with no clear D. Germline lookup yields CDR1 ENHRY and CDR2 SYGVKD. V gave up 0 bases and J gave up 7 bases, with 4 bases separating them. The CDR3 is 12 residues long. DNA for the CDR3: TGTGCCATCAGTGAGTCGAGGAATGAGCAGTTCTTC. It is translated as CAISESRNEQFF.

This chain uses TRBV5-4 with TRBJ1-1; weak D call: TRBD1 (5 bases). Between the trimmed V and J ends, which lost 4 bases and 2 bases, there was a span of 15 bases. The V gene's germline CDR1 is SGHNT and CDR2 YYREEE (reference sequence). This CDR3 spans 15 amino acids. CDR3 sequence: CASSLGSGKNTEAFF. The CDR3 DNA reads TGTGCCAGCAGCCTGGGGTCAGGGAAAAACACTGAAGCTTTCTTT.

The V call is TRBV6-5, the J call TRBJ1-5, with 7 bases matching TRBD1. The V gene's germline CDR1 is MNHEY and CDR2 SVGAGI. V gave up 6 bases and J gave up 4 bases; unmatched junction bases: 6. This CDR3 contains 14 residues. The CDR3: CASRPGTVNQPQHF. CDR3 nucleotides: TGTGCCAGCAGACCAGGGACAGTGAATCAGCCCCAGCATTTT.

The CDR3 reads CASRPDRGLYNEQFF. The CDR3 coding sequence is TGTGCCAGCAGACCCGACAGGGGGCTCTACAATGAGCAGTTCTTC. This chain joins TRBV7-2 and TRBJ2-1; 10 bases are a match to TRBD1. After removal of 6 bases from V and 3 bases from J, the junction contained 5 bases not matched to a gene. CDR3 size: 15 residues. CDR1 is SGHTA, CDR2 FQGNSA, per germline. The full variable domain, its missing parts supplied by reference TRBV7-2 and TRBJ2-1, is GAGVSQSPSNKVTEKGKDVELRCDPISGHTALYWYRQSLGQGLEFLIYFQGNSAPDKSGLPSDRFSAERTGGSVSTLTIQRTQQEDSAVYLCASRPDRGLYNEQFFGPGTRLTVL.

The chain's CDR3 is CASSSSGPYEQYF. CDR3 coding DNA: TGTGCCAGCAGTTCTAGCGGCCCCTACGAGCAGTACTTC. V usage is TRBV12-3 or TRBV12-4 and J usage is TRBJ2-7; 7 bases are a match to TRBD2. With V trimmed by 4 bases and J by 2 bases, 2 bases remained unmatched. The CDR3 is made up of 13 amino acids.

This clone was counted a single time. DNA of the CDR3: TGCGCCAGCACGGACAGCTCTGGGGCCAACGTCCTGACTTTC. Encoded protein: CASTDSSGANVLTF. The rearrangement uses TRBV5-1 and TRBJ2-6; tentatively, D is TRBD1 (6 bases). This CDR3 region has 14 residues. The ends were cut back, 6 bases at V and 0 bases at J, with 7 bases in the middle. Germline-derived CDR1 and CDR2 are SGHRS and YFSETQ.

V usage is TRBV5-1 and J usage is TRBJ2-7, with 9 bases fitting TRBD1. Germline trimming cut 3 bases from V and 3 bases from J; bases unmatched to any gene: 4. The germline V gene has CDR1 SGHRS and CDR2 YFSETQ. CDR3 size: 14 residues. The CDR3 loop is CASSWGQGHYEQYF. CDR3 in DNA: TGCGCCAGCAGCTGGGGACAGGGCCACTACGAGCAGTACTTC.

The rearrangement uses TRBV11-2 and TRBJ1-2; possible D gene TRBD1, 5 bases. This CDR3 is built from 15 residues. V was shortened by 2 bases and J by 3 bases, with 13 bases between the two germline ends. The germline V gene encodes CDR1 SGHAT and CDR2 FQNNGV. The CDR3 DNA is TGTGCCAGCAGCTTATCCGGCAGGGTTGACTATGGCTACACCTTC. Its translation: CASSLSGRVDYGYTF.

This chain links TRBV3-1 (or the pseudogene TRBV3-2) with TRBJ2-7, with 10 bases fitting TRBD2. The CDR3 covers 15 residues. Germline CDR1 LGHDT, CDR2 YNNKEL (reference sequence). After removal of 1 base from V and 5 bases from J, the junction contained 5 bases not matched to a gene. The chain's CDR3 is CASSQGLAGENEQYF. The CDR3 DNA follows: TGTGCCAGCAGCCAAGGTCTAGCGGGAGAGAACGAGCAGTACTTC.

The CDR3 DNA sequence: TGTGCCAGCAGTTTTGCGAGACAGGGGACGAATCAGCCCCAGCATTTT. Residues: CASSFARQGTNQPQHF. The rearrangement links TRBV28 to TRBJ1-5, with TRBD1 matching over 8 bases. The CDR3 extends over 16 amino acids. From germline, CDR1 is MDHEN and CDR2 SYDVKM. The V and J ends lost 3 bases and 4 bases, in that order; junction bases with no gene match: 8.

This chain links TRBV5-1 with TRBJ2-4, with 9 bases aligning to TRBD2. The CDR3 sequence is 16 residues long. The V and J ends lost 0 bases and 7 bases, in that order; junction bases with no gene match: 8. Germline-derived CDR1 and CDR2 are SGHRS and YFSETQ. DNA of the CDR3: TGCGCCAGCAGCTTGGGTTCCGCGGGAGGGCTGAACATTCAGTACTTC. Encoded protein: CASSLGSAGGLNIQYF. The full variable domain, rest sourced from reference TRBV5-1 and TRBJ2-4, is KAGVTQTPRYLIKTRGQQVTLSCSPISGHRSVSWYQQTPGQGLQFLFEYFSETQRNKGNFPGRFSGRQFSNSRSEMNVSTLELGDSALYLCASSLGSAGGLNIQYFGAGTRLSVL.

The chain recombines TRBV19 with TRBJ1-1, with a possible D match to TRBD1 (5 bases). The CDR3 is 13 residues long. The V gene's germline CDR1 is LNHDA and CDR2 SQIVND (reference sequence). The V gene lost 3 bases and the J gene lost 7 bases, with 12 bases spanning the gap. CDR3 in amino acids: CASSIRGRVEAFF. The DNA for the CDR3 is TGTGCCAGTAGTATTAGGGGCAGAGTTGAAGCTTTCTTT.

J is TRBJ2-3 and V is TRBV14; D possibly corresponds to TRBD2 (6 bases). The germline gives CDR1 SGHDN, CDR2 FVKESK. The V and J ends lost 5 bases and 2 bases respectively, with 14 bases between them. CDR3 length: 15 residues. CDR3 in amino acids: CASSFRLVITDTQYF. The CDR3 DNA is TGTGCCAGCAGCTTTCGACTAGTAATCACAGATACGCAGTATTTT.

This clone appeared a few times. V usage is TRBV18 and J usage is TRBJ2-2; tentatively, D is TRBD1 (6 bases). This CDR3 contains 13 residues. In germline, CDR1 is KGHSH, CDR2 LQKENI. The V and J ends lost 1 base and 6 bases respectively, with 6 bases between them. CDR3 amino acids: CASSPQGAGELFF. The CDR3 coding sequence is TGTGCCAGCTCACCACAGGGGGCCGGGGAGCTGTTTTTT.

The chain has TRBV2 and TRBJ1-3; no definite D call. V lost 7 bases, J lost 3 bases, and 10 bases lay in between. The CDR3 totals 13 residues. Germline CDR1 SNHLY, CDR2 FYNNEI. Written as DNA, the CDR3 is TGTGCCAGCATCGGGGATCATGGAAACACCATATATTTT. Amino acid sequence: CASIGDHGNTIYF.

This clone was seen once. This chain joins TRBV5-1 and TRBJ2-1, with 10 bases matching TRBD2. CDR3 size: 16 residues. Germline values: CDR1 SGHRS, CDR2 YFSETQ. The V and J ends lost 2 bases and 3 bases, in that order; junction bases with no gene match: 5. The CDR3 loop reads CASSFRTSGSYNEQFF. CDR3 DNA sequence: TGCGCCAGCAGCTTTCGGACTAGCGGAAGCTACAATGAGCAGTTCTTC.

The gene calls are TRBV7-2 and TRBJ2-3, with 8 bases that match TRBD2. V was pared by 0 bases and J by 5 bases, with 7 bases of the junction left unmatched. Germline CDR1 SGHTA, CDR2 FQGNSA. The CDR3 extends over 16 amino acids. The chain's CDR3 is CASSLAKGLALDTQYF. The CDR3, as DNA: TGTGCCAGCAGCTTAGCGAAAGGACTAGCATTAGATACGCAGTATTTT. Complete variable domain (other parts from reference TRBV7-2 and TRBJ2-3): GAGVSQSPSNKVTEKGKDVELRCDPISGHTALYWYRQSLGQGLEFLIYFQGNSAPDKSGLPSDRFSAERTGGSVSTLTIQRTQQEDSAVYLCASSLAKGLALDTQYFGPGTRLTVL.

The CDR3 sequence is CASSQGAFGVTEAFF. The CDR3 DNA is TGCGCCAGCAGCCAAGGAGCGTTCGGGGTGACTGAAGCTTTCTTT. The chain couples TRBV4-3 to TRBJ1-1; D remains ambiguous. CDR1 and CDR2 (germline): LGHNA, YSLEER. V lost 1 base and J lost 5, with 14 bases in between. CDR3 size: 15 residues.

The chain uses TRBV3-1 (or the pseudogene TRBV3-2) and TRBJ1-2; TRBD1 matches at 7 bases. Germline V gives CDR1 LGHDT, CDR2 YNNKEL (reference sequence). The length of the CDR3 is 19 residues. V lost 0 bases to trimming and J lost 4 bases; unmatched junction nucleotides: 17. The DNA for the CDR3 is TGTGCCAGCAGCCAAGATCCCATGACAGGGAGTGGGTTATCCTATGGCTACACCTTC. As protein: CASSQDPMTGSGLSYGYTF.

The chain combines TRBV7-9 with TRBJ2-3; 8 bases map to TRBD1. The germline V gene encodes CDR1 SEHNR and CDR2 FQNEAQ (reference sequence). The V gene end was trimmed by 3 bases and the J gene end by 2 bases; junction bases not matched to a gene: 16. This CDR3 region has 19 residues. CDR3 sequence: CASSFRGRGQRLNTDTQYF. The CDR3 DNA reads TGTGCCAGCAGCTTTCGAGGCAGGGGGCAAAGGCTCAACACAGATACGCAGTATTTT.

This chain uses TRBV4-1 with TRBJ1-6; D not resolved. CDR3 length: 18 residues. V lost 1 base and J 0 bases, leaving 13 bases between the germline ends. Germline-derived CDR1 and CDR2 are MGHRA and YSYEKL. DNA of the CDR3: TGCGCCAGCAGCCAAGTCAGAGGGTCGAGCTCCTATAATTCACCCCTCCACTTT. This encodes CASSQVRGSSSYNSPLHF.